This entry describes one T cell receptor beta chain. Its antigen is unknown. The repertoire was sequenced with immunoSEQ multiplex PCR; TCRdb's copy has only in-frame clones and lacks some. This table holds fewer than 85,000 clones, 90% to 95% found once. The sample comes from a study of graft-versus-host responses after intestinal transplantation. Study-wide points: Individuals carrying graft-donor T cell macrochimerism showed high graft-versus-host to host-versus-graft clonal ratios in allografts.

CDR1 and CDR2 (germline): MDHEN, SYDVKM. The V gene end was trimmed by 5 bases and the J gene end by 3 bases; junction bases not matched to a gene: 11. This CDR3 spans 16 amino acids. The material was unstimulated CD8+ T cells sorted from spleen or lymph node cells, obtained before intestinal transplant. The sequence was collected from a human donor who received an intestinal transplant. The rearrangement joins TRBV28 to TRBJ2-5; 8 nucleotides agree with TRBD2. CDR3 residues: CASSPVTTSDEETQYF. The CDR3 DNA follows: TGTGCCAGCAGTCCAGTCACGACTAGCGATGAAGAGACCCAGTACTTC. Using reference TRBV28 and TRBJ2-5 for the parts outside the CDR3, the full variable domain is DVKVTQSSRYLVKRTGEKVFLECVQDMDHENMFWYRQDPGLGLRLIYFSYDVKMKEKGDIPEGYSVSREKKERFSLILESASTNQTSMYLCASSPVTTSDEETQYFGPGTRLLVL.